Presented here are 32 T cell receptor beta chains from one specimen sequenced in a study of T cells in Graves' hyperthyroidism and ophthalmopathy. TCR beta CDR3 region amplification was performed from RNA transcripts. The TCR CDR3 first-round RT-PCR relied on the HTBI primer set. TCRdb re-called the multiplex PCR reads with MiXCR, one entry per CDR3 protein. Of fewer than 650,000 distinct CDR3 sequences in the sample, around 43% are singletons; the top ten hold around 44%. Sequences were obtained from peripheral blood or thyroid tissue (not recorded which). The receptors derive from an adult woman with Graves' disease, either hyperthyroidism or ophthalmopathy (not recorded which).

There are many counts of this clonotype. V gene TRBV10-2 combines with J gene TRBJ2-2, with TRBD1 matching 7 bases. The CDR3 consists of 14 residues. J lost 2 bases, V lost 6 bases, and 3 bases had no gene match. Germline V gene data show CDR1 as WSHSY and CDR2 as SAAADI. CDR3 bases: TGCGCCAGCAGCCGGGACAGAAACACCGGGGAGCTGTTTTTT. Translated, it gives CASSRDRNTGELFF.

The chain is built from TRBV6-5 and TRBJ2-7; tentatively, D is TRBD1 or TRBD2 (5 bases each). CDR1 is MNHEY and CDR2 is SVGAGI in the germline V gene. This CDR3 is 15 amino acids long. V lost 5 bases and J lost 3, with 17 bases in between. The DNA for the CDR3 is TGTGCCAGCAGTATGGACATCGGGACGGGCTACGAGCAGTACTTC. Encoded protein: CASSMDIGTGYEQYF.

This sequence joins TRBV6-5 and TRBJ1-1, with D unresolved. This CDR3 contains 13 residues. Looked up from germline, CDR1 is MNHEY and CDR2 is SVGAGI. V lost 0 bases and J lost 3, with 5 bases in between. CDR3 nucleotides: TGTGCCAGCAGTTACTCCGCGGACACTGAAGCTTTCTTT. It specifies CASSYSADTEAFF.

This clonotype was seen many times. The V and J genes are TRBV20-1 and TRBJ1-4; a possible D gene is TRBD1 (6 bases). Germline CDR1 and CDR2: DFQATT and SNEGSKA (reference sequence). V dropped 6 bases and J dropped 8 bases, with 19 bases sitting between them. CDR3 length equals 14 residues. CDR3 in amino acids: CSAETGGAGEKLFF. The CDR3, as DNA: TGCAGTGCGGAAACGGGGGGCGCCGGGGAAAAACTGTTTTTT.

This rearrangement joins TRBV10-3 to TRBJ2-1, with D possibly matching TRBD2 (5 bases). Per germline, CDR1 ENHRY and CDR2 SYGVKD. The CDR3 runs 13 residues. V shed 6 bases and J shed 2 bases, with 8 bases lying between them. The CDR3 DNA sequence: TGTGCCATCAGAGGACTCGCCTACAATGAGCAGTTCTTC. Translating it yields CAIRGLAYNEQFF.

Ten or more counts support this clonotype. The chain combines TRBV20-1 with TRBJ1-3, with D perhaps matching TRBD1 (6 bases). The CDR3 spans 16 residues. From germline, CDR1 is DFQATT and CDR2 SNEGSKA (reference sequence). Trimming cost V 0 bases and J 0 bases, with 12 bases left between them. As DNA, the CDR3 is TGCAGTGCTAGAGATTCGGTCAGGGGCTCTGGAAACACCATATATTTT. This sequence encodes CSARDSVRGSGNTIYF.

The chain couples TRBV7-3 to TRBJ1-6, with no clear D. Germline CDR1 SGHTA, CDR2 FQGTGA. The CDR3 extends over 14 amino acids. V was cut by 6 bases and J by 7 bases, with 13 bases left in between. The CDR3 sequence: CASSSNAGNSPLHF. The DNA of the CDR3 is TGTGCCAGCAGTTCTAACGCGGGGAATTCACCCCTCCACTTT. Supplemented by reference TRBV7-3 and TRBJ1-6, the full variable domain reads GAGVSQTPSNKVTEKGKYVELRCDPISGHTALYWYRQSLGQGPEFLIYFQGTGAADDSGLPNDRFFAVRPEGSVSTLKIQRTERGDSAVYLCASSSNAGNSPLHFGNGTRLTVT.

This clonotype was counted ten times or more. The genes are TRBV12-3 or TRBV12-4 and TRBJ1-2, with 10 bases lining up with TRBD1. There are 17 residues in the CDR3. V lost 1 base to trimming and J lost 7 bases; unmatched junction nucleotides: 12. In DNA, the CDR3 is TGTGCCAGCAGTTTAGGGATCCGGGACAGGGGCCGTGGTGGCTACACCTTC. Translation: CASSLGIRDRGRGGYTF.

The CDR3 nucleotides are TGTGCCACCAGTGATCCGCCACCAGGTTCCCAAGAGACCCAGTACTTC. Its translation: CATSDPPPGSQETQYF. The chain recombines TRBV24-1 with TRBJ2-5; D is unresolved. The V end was cut by 3 bases, the J end by 1 base, with 14 bases between. The CDR3 is 16 residues long. Germline V gene sequence: CDR1 KGHDR, CDR2 SFDVKD.

This clonotype was counted many times. The chain combines TRBV20-1 with TRBJ1-2, with D perhaps TRBD1 (5 bases). Looked up from germline, CDR1 is DFQATT and CDR2 is SNEGSKA (reference sequence). The CDR3 sequence is 12 residues long. CDR3: CSARGRDYGYTF. The CDR3 nucleotides are TGCAGCGCCCGAGGCAGGGACTATGGCTACACCTTC.

This clonotype has at least ten counts. V gene TRBV19 combines with J gene TRBJ1-4; D possibly corresponds to TRBD1 (5 bases). CDR3 length equals 15 residues. The germline gives CDR1 LNHDA, CDR2 SQIVND (reference sequence). Trimming pared 5 bases from V and 8 bases from J, leaving 18 bases between. CDR3 amino acids: CASSPHERKGEKLFF. The DNA of the CDR3 is TGTGCCAGTAGTCCTCACGAGCGGAAGGGGGAAAAACTGTTTTTT.

This chain joins TRBV10-3 and TRBJ1-3, with no clear D. CDR3 size: 10 residues. Germline CDR1 is ENHRY and CDR2 is SYGVKD. V was trimmed by 10 bases and J by 14 bases, leaving 15 bases between them. CDR3 DNA sequence: TGTGCCACCAGCTCCTGGTTCCTATATTTT. Its protein product is CATSSWFLYF.

As regards this clonotype: This sequence may be a read error, since a much larger clone differs from it by one base. The rearrangement links TRBV4-1 to TRBJ1-2, with D uncertain. The CDR3 extends over 13 amino acids. Germline V CDR1 and CDR2: MGHRA, YSYEKL. CDR3 nucleotide sequence: TGCGCCAGCGGCCAAGCAGCTAACTATGGCTACACCTTC. It encodes CASGQAANYGYTF.

This clonotype was counted between two and nine times. The CDR3 sequence: CAISESRENNEQFF. The CDR3 nucleotides are TGTGCCATCAGTGAGTCTAGAGAGAACAATGAGCAGTTCTTC. The chain links TRBV10-3 to TRBJ2-5; no clear D. The J call could be wrong; TRBJ2-1 is a better fit for the DNA end. The CDR3 has 14 amino acids. Germline V CDR1 and CDR2: ENHRY, SYGVKD.

This clonotype was observed at least ten times. The rearrangement joins TRBV19 to TRBJ2-6, with 8 bases fitting TRBD1. The CDR3 runs to 18 residues. Germline CDR1 LNHDA, CDR2 SQIVND (reference sequence). The J segment lost 2 bases and the V segment lost 5 bases, leaving 11 bases of the junction unmatched. The chain's CDR3 is CASSAFGRGQAGANVLTF. In nucleotides, the CDR3 is TGTGCCAGTAGTGCGTTTGGCAGGGGGCAGGCTGGGGCCAACGTCCTGACTTTC.

This clonotype was detected a few times. The chain recombines TRBV10-3 with TRBJ2-1; 13 bases are shared with TRBD2. The CDR3 has 14 amino acids. V trimming: 10 bases; J trimming: 5 bases; junction bases outside the gene matches: 5. Germline V gene sequence: CDR1 ENHRY, CDR2 SYGVKD. Here the CDR3 DNA reads TGTGCCACCTCAGGACTAGCGGGAGACAATGAGCAGTTCTTC. Protein: CATSGLAGDNEQFF.

This clonotype was detected a few times. This sequence joins TRBV25-1 and TRBJ1-2; D perhaps matches TRBD1 (5 bases). The CDR3 is made up of 14 amino acids. Per germline, CDR1 MGHDK and CDR2 SYGVNS. V lost 7 bases and J lost 2, with 14 bases in between. The DNA for the CDR3 is TGTGCCAGCACCCTGGGCCAGGGAAACTATGGCTACACCTTC. This encodes CASTLGQGNYGYTF.

This chain links TRBV5-1 with TRBJ2-7, with D possibly matching TRBD2 (6 bases). Deletions cut 4 bases from V and 5 bases from J, with 13 bases between. The length of the CDR3 is 13 residues. Germline V gene lookup returns CDR1 SGHRS and CDR2 YFSETQ. The CDR3 DNA is TGCGCCAGCAGCGAGGGCCTAGCGCACGAGCAGTACTTC. Protein: CASSEGLAHEQYF.

This clonotype was seen a few times. The rearrangement links TRBV20-1 to TRBJ2-3; no clear D. CDR3 length: 14 amino acids. Between the trimmed V and J ends, which lost 6 bases and 1 base, there was a span of 14 bases. Germline V gene lookup returns CDR1 DFQATT and CDR2 SNEGSKA (reference sequence). In DNA, the CDR3 is TGCAGTGCCTTCTTGAGTGCGGGCACAGATACGCAGTATTTT. This gives the protein CSAFLSAGTDTQYF.

The chain carries TRBV9 and TRBJ1-4, with TRBD1 as a possible D gene (5 bases). The ends were cut back, 3 bases at V and 10 bases at J, with 25 bases in the middle. This CDR3 contains 17 residues. Germline assignment: CDR1 SGDLS and CDR2 YYNGEE. The CDR3 nucleotides are TGTGCCAGCAGCGCCGAAGGGGTCGGGGCGAGTATGGGAAAACTGTTTTTT. Translated: CASSAEGVGASMGKLFF.

V usage is TRBV6-5 and J usage is TRBJ1-6, with a weak D call TRBD1 (6 bases). This CDR3 has 12 residues. In germline, CDR1 is MNHEY, CDR2 SVGAGI. V was trimmed by 8 bases and J by 10 bases, leaving 12 bases between them. The CDR3 loop is CASGDIVSPLHF. The DNA for the CDR3 is TGTGCCAGCGGGGACATTGTCTCACCCCTCCACTTT.

The chain uses TRBV7-2 and TRBJ2-2; D gene ambiguous. The germline gives CDR1 SGHTA, CDR2 FQGNSA. The CDR3 is 14 residues long. The ends were cut back, 7 bases at V and 4 bases at J, with 13 bases in the middle. Written as DNA, the CDR3 is TGTGCCAGCATCAGCTTATTTGTCACCGGGGAGCTGTTTTTT. As protein: CASISLFVTGELFF.

V gene TRBV7-2 combines with J gene TRBJ1-2, with a tentative D call TRBD1 (5 bases). CDR1 and CDR2 from the germline V gene are SGHTA and FQGNSA. V lost 5 bases and J lost 5, with 15 bases in between. The CDR3 is made up of 14 amino acids. The CDR3 loop is CASSPDTGPYGYTF. The CDR3 region has the DNA TGTGCCAGCAGCCCAGACACGGGACCTTATGGCTACACCTTC. Full variable domain (rest looked up from reference TRBV7-2 and TRBJ1-2): GAGVSQSPSNKVTEKGKDVELRCDPISGHTALYWYRQSLGQGLEFLIYFQGNSAPDKSGLPSDRFSAERTGGSVSTLTIQRTQQEDSAVYLCASSPDTGPYGYTFGSGTRLTVV.

The J gene is TRBJ1-1, the V gene TRBV28, with TRBD1 as a possible D gene (6 bases). The CDR3 loop spans 15 amino acids. Per the germline V gene, CDR1 is MDHEN and CDR2 is SYDVKM. The V end was cut by 5 bases, the J end by 5 bases, with 18 bases between. The CDR3 protein is CASSPPRTGKTEAFF. In DNA, the CDR3 is TGTGCCAGCAGTCCTCCTCGAACAGGGAAGACTGAAGCTTTCTTT.

This clonotype has a count of ten or more. V gene TRBV7-8 combines with J gene TRBJ2-2; possibly TRBD2 for D (5 bases). V dropped 6 bases and J dropped 3 bases, with 14 bases sitting between them. Per the germline V gene, CDR1 is SGHVS and CDR2 is FQNEAQ. The CDR3 consists of 15 residues. In DNA form, the CDR3 reads TGTGCCAGCAGTTCGCTGGGAGTTCACACCGGGGAGCTGTTTTTT. It yields the protein CASSSLGVHTGELFF.

The V gene is TRBV9, the J gene TRBJ1-1; a weak D match, TRBD1 (5 bases). Trimming stripped 1 base from V and 5 bases from J, with 15 bases between. In germline, CDR1 is SGDLS, CDR2 YYNGEE. There are 15 residues in the CDR3. The CDR3 DNA sequence: TGTGCCAGCAGCGTATGGGGCAGGGAGGATACTGAAGCTTTCTTT. It codes for CASSVWGREDTEAFF.

The chain links TRBV28 to TRBJ2-7; the D is unclear. This CDR3 region has 11 residues. Germline values: CDR1 MDHEN, CDR2 SYDVKM. V shed 5 bases and J shed 3 bases, with 5 bases lying between them. The CDR3 nucleotides read TGTGCCAGCAGTGTCAACTACGAGCAGTACTTC. Protein: CASSVNYEQYF.

This clonotype occurred a few times. This sequence joins TRBV2 and TRBJ1-6, with TRBD1 identical over 10 bases. CDR1 is SNHLY and CDR2 is FYNNEI in the germline V gene. This CDR3 spans 16 amino acids. The V and J ends lost 2 bases and 9 bases, in that order; junction bases with no gene match: 7. As DNA, the CDR3 is TGTGCCAGCAGTGAAACGGGACAGGGGTCCTTTTCACCCCTCCACTTT. The encoded protein is CASSETGQGSFSPLHF.

This clonotype was seen many times. This sequence joins TRBV12-3 or TRBV12-4 and TRBJ1-5; 10 bases match TRBD1. The CDR3 spans 14 residues. V shed 5 bases and J 4 bases; nucleotides not matched to a gene: 2. The DNA of the CDR3 is TGTGCCAGCAGTGGGACAGGGGAAAATCAGCCCCAGCATTTT. This codes for CASSGTGENQPQHF.

This clonotype was seen at least ten times. This rearrangement joins TRBV5-6 to TRBJ1-2, with D possibly being TRBD1 (6 bases). V lost 0 bases to trimming and J lost 3 bases, with 12 bases between them. Germline loops: CDR1 SGHDT, CDR2 YYEEEE. CDR3 size: 15 residues. The CDR3 loop is CASSLANGGYYGYTF. The CDR3 DNA follows: TGTGCCAGCAGCTTGGCCAACGGGGGCTACTATGGCTACACCTTC.

The V call is TRBV4-1, the J call TRBJ1-2; unclear D gene. Germline CDR1 and CDR2: MGHRA and YSYEKL. Deletions cut 4 bases from V and 8 bases from J, with 14 bases between. The CDR3 runs 13 residues. Here the CDR3 DNA reads TGCGCCAGCAGCCCCCTTCAGGCACGGGGCTACACCTTC. Amino acids: CASSPLQARGYTF.

V gene TRBV29-1 combines with J gene TRBJ2-7; TRBD1 matches 7 bases. The CDR3 runs to 12 residues. J was trimmed by 3 bases and V by 8 bases; bases with no gene match: 7. CDR1 SQVTM and CDR2 ANQGSEA come from the germline V gene. CDR3 protein: CSLAGGDYEQYF. DNA for the CDR3: TGCAGCTTGGCAGGGGGAGACTACGAGCAGTACTTC.